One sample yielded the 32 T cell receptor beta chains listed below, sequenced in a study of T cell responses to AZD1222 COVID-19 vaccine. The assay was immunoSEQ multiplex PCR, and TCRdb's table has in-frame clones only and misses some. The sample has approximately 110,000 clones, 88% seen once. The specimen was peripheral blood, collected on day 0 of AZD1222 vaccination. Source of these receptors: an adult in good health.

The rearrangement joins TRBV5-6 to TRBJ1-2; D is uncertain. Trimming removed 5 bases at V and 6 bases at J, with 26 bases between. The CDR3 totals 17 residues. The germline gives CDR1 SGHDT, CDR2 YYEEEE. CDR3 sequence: CASRRQVTGVNENGYTF. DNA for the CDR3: TGTGCCAGCAGGAGGCAGGTTACTGGGGTTAACGAAAATGGCTACACCTTC.

CDR3 nucleotides: TGTGCCAGTAGTATAGGGGCCAGAGACGACGGGCCCCAGCATTTT. Residues: CASSIGARDDGPQHF. The chain uses TRBV19 and TRBJ1-5, with D unclear. Germline loops: CDR1 LNHDA, CDR2 SQIVND (reference sequence). Trimming took 1 base from V and 9 from J, leaving 16 bases between them. The CDR3 totals 15 residues.

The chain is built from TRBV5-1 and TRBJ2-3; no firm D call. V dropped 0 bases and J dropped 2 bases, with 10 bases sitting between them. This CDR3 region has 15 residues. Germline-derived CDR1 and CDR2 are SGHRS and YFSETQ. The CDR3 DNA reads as TGCGCCAGCAGCTTGGCCGACTGGTCCACAGATACGCAGTATTTT. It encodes CASSLADWSTDTQYF.

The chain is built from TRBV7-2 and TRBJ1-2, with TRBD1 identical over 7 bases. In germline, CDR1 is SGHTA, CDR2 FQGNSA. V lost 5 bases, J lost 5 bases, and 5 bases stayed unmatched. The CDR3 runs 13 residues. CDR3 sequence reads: CASSTGTVYGYTF. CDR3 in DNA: TGTGCCAGCAGCACCGGGACAGTGTATGGCTACACCTTC.

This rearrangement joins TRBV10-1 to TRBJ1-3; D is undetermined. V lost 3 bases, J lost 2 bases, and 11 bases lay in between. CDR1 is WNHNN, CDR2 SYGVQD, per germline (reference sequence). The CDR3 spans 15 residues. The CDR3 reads CASSETAGPGNTIYF. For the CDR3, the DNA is TGCGCCAGCAGTGAAACAGCCGGCCCTGGAAACACCATATATTTT.

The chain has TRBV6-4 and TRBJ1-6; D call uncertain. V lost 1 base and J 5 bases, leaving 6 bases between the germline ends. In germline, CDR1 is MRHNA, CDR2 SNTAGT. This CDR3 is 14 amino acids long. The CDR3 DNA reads TGTGCCAGCAGTGACTGGGGAGATAATTCACCCCTCCACTTT. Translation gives CASSDWGDNSPLHF.

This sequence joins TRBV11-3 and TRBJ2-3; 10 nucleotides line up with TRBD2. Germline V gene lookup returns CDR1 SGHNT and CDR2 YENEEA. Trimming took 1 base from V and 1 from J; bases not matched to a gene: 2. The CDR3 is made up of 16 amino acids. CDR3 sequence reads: CASSLVAGGRTDTQYF. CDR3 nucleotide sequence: TGTGCCAGCAGCTTAGTAGCGGGGGGCCGCACAGATACGCAGTATTTT.

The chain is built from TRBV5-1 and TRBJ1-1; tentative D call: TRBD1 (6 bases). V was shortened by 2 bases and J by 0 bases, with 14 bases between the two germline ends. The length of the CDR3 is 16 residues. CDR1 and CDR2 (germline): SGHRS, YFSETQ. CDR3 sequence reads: CASSFGPGGLNTEAFF. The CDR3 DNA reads TGCGCCAGCAGCTTCGGTCCGGGGGGGCTGAACACTGAAGCTTTCTTT.

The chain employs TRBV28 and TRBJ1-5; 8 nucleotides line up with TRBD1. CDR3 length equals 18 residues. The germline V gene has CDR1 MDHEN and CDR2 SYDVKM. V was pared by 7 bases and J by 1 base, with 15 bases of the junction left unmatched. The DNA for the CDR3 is TGTGCCAGCATATCTGACAGGGGAGGGAGTGGAAGCAATCAGCCCCAGCATTTT. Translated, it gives CASISDRGGSGSNQPQHF.

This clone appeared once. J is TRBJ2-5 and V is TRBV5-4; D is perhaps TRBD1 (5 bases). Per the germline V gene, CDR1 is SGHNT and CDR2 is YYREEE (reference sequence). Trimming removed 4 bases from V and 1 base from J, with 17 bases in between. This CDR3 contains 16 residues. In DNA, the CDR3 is TGTGCCAGCAGCCCCGATTTAGGACATACCCAAGAGACCCAGTACTTC. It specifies CASSPDLGHTQETQYF.

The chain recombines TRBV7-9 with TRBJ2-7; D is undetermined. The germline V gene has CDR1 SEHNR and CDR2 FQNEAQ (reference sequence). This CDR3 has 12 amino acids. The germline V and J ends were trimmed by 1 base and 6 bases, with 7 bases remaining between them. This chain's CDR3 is CASSLDNGEQYF. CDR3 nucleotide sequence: TGTGCCAGCAGCTTAGATAACGGCGAGCAGTACTTC.

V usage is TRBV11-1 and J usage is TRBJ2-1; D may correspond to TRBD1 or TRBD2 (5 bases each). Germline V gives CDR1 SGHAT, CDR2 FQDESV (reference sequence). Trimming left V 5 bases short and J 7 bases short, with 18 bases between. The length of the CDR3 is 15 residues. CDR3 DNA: TGTGCCAGCAGCCGGGACGGGTTAGCGCGGAATGAGCAGTTCTTC. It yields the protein CASSRDGLARNEQFF. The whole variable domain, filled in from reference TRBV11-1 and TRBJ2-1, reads EAEVAQSPRYKITEKSQAVAFWCDPISGHATLYWYRQILGQGPELLVQFQDESVVDDSQLPKDRFSAERLKGVDSTLKIQPAELGDSAMYLCASSRDGLARNEQFFGPGTRLTVL.

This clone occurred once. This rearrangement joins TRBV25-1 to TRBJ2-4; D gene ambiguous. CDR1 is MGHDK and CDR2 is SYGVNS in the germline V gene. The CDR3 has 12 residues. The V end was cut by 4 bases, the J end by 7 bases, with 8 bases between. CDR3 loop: CASSGVWNIQYF. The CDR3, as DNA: TGTGCCAGCAGTGGTGTCTGGAACATTCAGTACTTC.

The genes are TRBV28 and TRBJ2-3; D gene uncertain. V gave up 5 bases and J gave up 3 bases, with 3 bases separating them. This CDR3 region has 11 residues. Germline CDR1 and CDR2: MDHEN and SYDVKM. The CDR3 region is CASSDTDTQYF. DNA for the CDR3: TGTGCCAGCAGTGATACAGATACGCAGTATTTT.

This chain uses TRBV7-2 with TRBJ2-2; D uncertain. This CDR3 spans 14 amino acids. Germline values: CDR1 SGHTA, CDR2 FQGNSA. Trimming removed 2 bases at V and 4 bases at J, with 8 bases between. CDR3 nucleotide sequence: TGTGCCAGCAGCTTAATGCCTCGCACCGGGGAGCTGTTTTTT. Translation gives CASSLMPRTGELFF.

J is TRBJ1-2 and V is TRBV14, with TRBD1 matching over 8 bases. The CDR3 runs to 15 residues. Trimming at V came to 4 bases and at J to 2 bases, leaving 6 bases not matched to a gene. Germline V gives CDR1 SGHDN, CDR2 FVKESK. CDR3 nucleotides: TGTGCCAGCAGCCTTCAACAGGGGGTGAACTATGGCTACACCTTC. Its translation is CASSLQQGVNYGYTF.

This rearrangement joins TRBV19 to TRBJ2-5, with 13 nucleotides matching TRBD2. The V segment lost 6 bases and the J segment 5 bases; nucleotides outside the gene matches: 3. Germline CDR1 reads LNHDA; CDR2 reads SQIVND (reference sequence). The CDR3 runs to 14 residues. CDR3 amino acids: CASSETSGGETQYF. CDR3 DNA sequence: TGTGCCAGTAGCGAGACTAGCGGGGGGGAGACCCAGTACTTC.

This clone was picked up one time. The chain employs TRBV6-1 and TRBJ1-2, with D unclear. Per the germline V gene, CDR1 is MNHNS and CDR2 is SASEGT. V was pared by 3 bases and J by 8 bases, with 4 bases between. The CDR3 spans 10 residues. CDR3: CASSDRGYTF. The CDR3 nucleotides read TGTGCCAGCAGTGATCGGGGCTACACCTTC.

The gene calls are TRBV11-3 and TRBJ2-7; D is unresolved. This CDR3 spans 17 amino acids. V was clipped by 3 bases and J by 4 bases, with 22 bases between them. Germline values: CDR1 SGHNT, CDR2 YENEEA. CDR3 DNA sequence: TGTGCCAGCAGCTTTAGTATTGCGGCCCCACGGGCTTACGAGCAGTACTTC. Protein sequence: CASSFSIAAPRAYEQYF.

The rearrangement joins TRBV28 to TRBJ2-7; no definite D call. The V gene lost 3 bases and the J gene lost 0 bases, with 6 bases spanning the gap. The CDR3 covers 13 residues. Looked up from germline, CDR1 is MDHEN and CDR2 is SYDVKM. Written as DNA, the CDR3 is TGTGCCAGCAGTTTTGCGGACTCCTACGAGCAGTACTTC. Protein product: CASSFADSYEQYF. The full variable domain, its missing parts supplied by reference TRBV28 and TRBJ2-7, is DVKVTQSSRYLVKRTGEKVFLECVQDMDHENMFWYRQDPGLGLRLIYFSYDVKMKEKGDIPEGYSVSREKKERFSLILESASTNQTSMYLCASSFADSYEQYFGPGTRLTVT.

CDR3 DNA sequence: TGCGCCAGCAGCCCTGAACCGGGACAGGGGCCTCTGGGTGGCTACACCTTC. It translates to CASSPEPGQGPLGGYTF. This rearrangement joins TRBV5-1 to TRBJ1-2; 10 bases agree with TRBD1. The CDR3 loop spans 17 amino acids. V gave up 4 bases and J gave up 7 bases; unmatched junction bases: 16. Germline lookup yields CDR1 SGHRS and CDR2 YFSETQ.

This CDR3 is CASRGPTWDTQYF. In DNA, the CDR3 is TGTGCCAGCAGAGGACCTACATGGGATACGCAGTATTTT. This sequence joins TRBV27 and TRBJ2-3; D ambiguous. Germline loops: CDR1 MNHEY, CDR2 SMNVEV (reference sequence). The CDR3 sequence is 13 residues long. Trimming stripped 6 bases from V and 6 bases from J, with 13 bases between.

The CDR3 loop is CASSPTSGGTGELFF. The DNA for the CDR3 is TGTGCCAGCAGCCCAACTAGCGGGGGCACCGGGGAGCTGTTTTTT. The chain uses TRBV3-1 (or the pseudogene TRBV3-2) and TRBJ2-2, with 11 bases aligning to TRBD2. Trimming removed 4 bases from V and 4 bases from J; junction bases left unmatched: 2. The CDR3 runs 15 residues. Germline V gene sequence: CDR1 LGHDT, CDR2 YNNKEL (reference sequence).

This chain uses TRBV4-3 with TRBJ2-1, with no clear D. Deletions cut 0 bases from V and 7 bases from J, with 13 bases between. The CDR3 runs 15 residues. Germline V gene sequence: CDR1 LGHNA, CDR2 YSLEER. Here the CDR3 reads CASSQDQFGRNEQFF. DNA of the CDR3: TGCGCCAGCAGCCAAGATCAGTTTGGGCGTAATGAGCAGTTCTTC.

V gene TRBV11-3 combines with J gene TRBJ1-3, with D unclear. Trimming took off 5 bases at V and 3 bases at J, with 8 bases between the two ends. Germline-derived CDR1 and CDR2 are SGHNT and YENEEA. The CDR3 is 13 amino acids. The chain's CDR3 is CASSRGIGNTIYF. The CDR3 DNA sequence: TGTGCCAGCAGCCGCGGAATTGGAAACACCATATATTTT.

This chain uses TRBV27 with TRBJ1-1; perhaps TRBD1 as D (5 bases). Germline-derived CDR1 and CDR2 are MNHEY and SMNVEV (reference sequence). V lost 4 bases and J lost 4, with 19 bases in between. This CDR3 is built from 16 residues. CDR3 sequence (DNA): TGTGCCAGCAGTTCGGATCCAGGGTTGGTTGCCACTGAAGCTTTCTTT. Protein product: CASSSDPGLVATEAFF.

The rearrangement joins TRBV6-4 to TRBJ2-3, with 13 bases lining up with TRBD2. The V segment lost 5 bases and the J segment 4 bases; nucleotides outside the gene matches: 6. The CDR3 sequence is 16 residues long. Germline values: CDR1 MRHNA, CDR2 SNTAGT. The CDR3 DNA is TGTGCCAGCAGTTCGGCCGGGACTAGCGGGGCAGATACGCAGTATTTT. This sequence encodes CASSSAGTSGADTQYF.

The DNA of the CDR3 is TGTGCCAGCAGCTTAGGTAGGGACCTCAGCTACACCTTC. This sequence encodes CASSLGRDLSYTF. The chain has TRBV5-6 and TRBJ1-2; maybe TRBD1 (5 bases). Germline V gene data show CDR1 as SGHDT and CDR2 as YYEEEE. Trimming stripped 2 bases from V and 9 bases from J, with 14 bases between. The CDR3 totals 13 residues.

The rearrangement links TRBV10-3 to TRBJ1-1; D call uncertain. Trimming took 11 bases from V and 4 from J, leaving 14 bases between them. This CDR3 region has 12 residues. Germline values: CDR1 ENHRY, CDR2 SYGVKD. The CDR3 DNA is TGTGCCGCAGGATCGGAGGGCACTGAAGCTTTCTTT. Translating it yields CAAGSEGTEAFF.

DNA for the CDR3: TGTGCCAGCAGCCCCGTGAGCGGGGAATCAGATACGCAGTATTTT. Its protein is CASSPVSGESDTQYF. The V gene is TRBV6-5, the J gene TRBJ2-3, with 7 bases matching TRBD2. The germline V gene has CDR1 MNHEY and CDR2 SVGAGI. The J segment lost 4 bases and the V segment lost 6 bases, leaving 10 bases of the junction unmatched. This CDR3 region has 15 residues.

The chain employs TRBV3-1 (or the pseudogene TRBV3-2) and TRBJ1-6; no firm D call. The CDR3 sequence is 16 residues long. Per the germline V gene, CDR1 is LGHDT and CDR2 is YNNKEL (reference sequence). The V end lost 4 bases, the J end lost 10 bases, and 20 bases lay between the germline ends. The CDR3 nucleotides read TGTGCCAGCAGCCTGTCCGGGCCCCGGATTGAATCACCCCTCCACTTT. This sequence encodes CASSLSGPRIESPLHF.

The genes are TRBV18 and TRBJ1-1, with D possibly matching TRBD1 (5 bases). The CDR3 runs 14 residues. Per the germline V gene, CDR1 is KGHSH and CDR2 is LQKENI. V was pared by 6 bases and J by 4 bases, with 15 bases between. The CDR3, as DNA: TGTGCCAGCTCCCCCCCAGAGGGGATCACTGAAGCTTTCTTT. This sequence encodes CASSPPEGITEAFF.